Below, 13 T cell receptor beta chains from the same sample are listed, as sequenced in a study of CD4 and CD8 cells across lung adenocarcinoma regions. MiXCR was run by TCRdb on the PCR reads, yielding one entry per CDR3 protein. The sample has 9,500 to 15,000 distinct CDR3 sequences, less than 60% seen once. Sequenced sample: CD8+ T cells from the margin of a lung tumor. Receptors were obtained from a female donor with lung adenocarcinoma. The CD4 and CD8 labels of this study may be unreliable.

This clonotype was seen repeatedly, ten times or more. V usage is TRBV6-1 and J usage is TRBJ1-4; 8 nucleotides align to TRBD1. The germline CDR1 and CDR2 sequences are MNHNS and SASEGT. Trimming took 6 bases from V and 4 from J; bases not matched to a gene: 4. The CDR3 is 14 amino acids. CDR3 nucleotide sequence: TGTGCCAGCAGGATGACAGGGGATAATGAAAAACTGTTTTTT. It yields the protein CASRMTGDNEKLFF.

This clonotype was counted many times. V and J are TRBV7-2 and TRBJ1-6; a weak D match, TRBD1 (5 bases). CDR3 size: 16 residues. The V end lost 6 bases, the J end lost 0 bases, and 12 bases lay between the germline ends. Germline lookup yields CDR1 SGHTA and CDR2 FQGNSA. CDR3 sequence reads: CASSRDPGSYNSPLHF. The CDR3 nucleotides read TGTGCCAGCAGTAGGGACCCCGGCTCCTATAATTCACCCCTCCACTTT.

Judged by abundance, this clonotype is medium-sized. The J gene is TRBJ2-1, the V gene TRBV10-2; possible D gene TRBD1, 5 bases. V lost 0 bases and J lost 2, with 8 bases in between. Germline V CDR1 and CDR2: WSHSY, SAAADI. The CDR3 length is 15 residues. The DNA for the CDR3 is TGCGCCAGCAGTGAGTCGACAGATCCCTACAATGAGCAGTTCTTC. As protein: CASSESTDPYNEQFF.

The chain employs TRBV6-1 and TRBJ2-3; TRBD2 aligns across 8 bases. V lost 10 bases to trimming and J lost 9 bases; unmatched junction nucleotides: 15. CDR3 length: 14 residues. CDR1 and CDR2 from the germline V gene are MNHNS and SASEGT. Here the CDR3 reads CATKGAGDKDTQYF. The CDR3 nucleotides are TGTGCCACCAAGGGAGCGGGGGACAAAGACACGCAGTATTTT.

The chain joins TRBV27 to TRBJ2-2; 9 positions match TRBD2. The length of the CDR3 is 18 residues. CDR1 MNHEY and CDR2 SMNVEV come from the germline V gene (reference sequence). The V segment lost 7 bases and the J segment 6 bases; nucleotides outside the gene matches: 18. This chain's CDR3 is CASKKWVSGRREAGELFF. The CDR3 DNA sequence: TGTGCCAGCAAAAAGTGGGTTAGCGGGAGAAGGGAGGCCGGGGAGCTGTTTTTT.

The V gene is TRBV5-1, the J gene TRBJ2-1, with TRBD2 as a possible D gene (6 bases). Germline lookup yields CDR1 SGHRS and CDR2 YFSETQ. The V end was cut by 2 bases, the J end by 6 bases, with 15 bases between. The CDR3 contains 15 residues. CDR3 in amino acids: CASSLVGGGSNEQFF. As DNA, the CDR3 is TGCGCCAGCAGCTTAGTCGGGGGTGGTTCCAATGAGCAGTTCTTC.

The CDR3 DNA reads TGTGCGGGGCTCGGGGGCCGTGACCCAGAGACCCAGTACTTC. Protein: CAGLGGRDPETQYF. The chain combines TRBV6-1 with TRBJ2-5; D may correspond to TRBD1 or TRBD2 (6 bases each). Germline CDR1 and CDR2: MNHNS and SASEGT. CDR3 length equals 14 residues.

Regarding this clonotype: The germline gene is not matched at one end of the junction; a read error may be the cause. CDR3 amino acids: CASSPTGQRTKNIQYF. CDR3 bases: TGTGCCAGCAGTCCTACGGGGCAGCGAACCAAAAATATTCAGTACTTC. The V gene is TRBV6-1, the J gene TRBJ2-3; either TRBD1 or TRBD2 may supply D (5 bases each). The tail of the sequence fits TRBJ2-4 better, so the J call may be wrong. Germline V gene lookup returns CDR1 MNHNS and CDR2 SASEGT. The CDR3 has 16 residues.

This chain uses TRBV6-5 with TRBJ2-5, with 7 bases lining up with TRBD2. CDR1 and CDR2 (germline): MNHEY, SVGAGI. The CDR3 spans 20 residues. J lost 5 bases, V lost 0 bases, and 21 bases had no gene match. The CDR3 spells CASSYSGGVGGGGGGETQYF. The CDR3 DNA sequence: TGTGCCAGCAGTTACTCGGGTGGGGTGGGGGGGGGGGGGGGGGGGGAGACCCAGTACTTC.

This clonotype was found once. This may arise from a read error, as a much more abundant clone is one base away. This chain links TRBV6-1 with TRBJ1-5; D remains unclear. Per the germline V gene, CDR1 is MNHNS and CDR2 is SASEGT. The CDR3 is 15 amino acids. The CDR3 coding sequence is TGTGCCAGCAGTGAGCCGGGAGCGTTTAATCAGCCCCACCATTTT. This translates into CASSEPGAFNQPHHF.

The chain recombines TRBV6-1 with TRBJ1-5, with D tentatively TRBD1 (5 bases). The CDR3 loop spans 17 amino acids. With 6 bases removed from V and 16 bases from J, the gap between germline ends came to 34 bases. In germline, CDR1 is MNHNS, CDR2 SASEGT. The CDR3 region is CASRRGTEAYSNQPLHF. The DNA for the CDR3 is TGTGCCAGCAGGCGGGGGACGGAGGCTTATAGCAATCAGCCCCTCCATTTT.

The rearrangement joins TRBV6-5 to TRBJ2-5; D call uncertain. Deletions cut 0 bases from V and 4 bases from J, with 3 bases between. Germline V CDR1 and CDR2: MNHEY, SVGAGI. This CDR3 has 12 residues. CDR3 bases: TGTGCCAGCAGTTACTCACGAGAGACCCAGTACTTC. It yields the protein CASSYSRETQYF.

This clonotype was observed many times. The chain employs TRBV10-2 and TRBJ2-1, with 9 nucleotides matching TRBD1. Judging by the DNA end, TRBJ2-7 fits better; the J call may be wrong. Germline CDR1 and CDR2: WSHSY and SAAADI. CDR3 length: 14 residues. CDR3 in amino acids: CASSSGQGSGEQYF. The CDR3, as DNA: TGCGCCAGCAGTTCAGGACAGGGGTCGGGAGAGCAGTACTTC.